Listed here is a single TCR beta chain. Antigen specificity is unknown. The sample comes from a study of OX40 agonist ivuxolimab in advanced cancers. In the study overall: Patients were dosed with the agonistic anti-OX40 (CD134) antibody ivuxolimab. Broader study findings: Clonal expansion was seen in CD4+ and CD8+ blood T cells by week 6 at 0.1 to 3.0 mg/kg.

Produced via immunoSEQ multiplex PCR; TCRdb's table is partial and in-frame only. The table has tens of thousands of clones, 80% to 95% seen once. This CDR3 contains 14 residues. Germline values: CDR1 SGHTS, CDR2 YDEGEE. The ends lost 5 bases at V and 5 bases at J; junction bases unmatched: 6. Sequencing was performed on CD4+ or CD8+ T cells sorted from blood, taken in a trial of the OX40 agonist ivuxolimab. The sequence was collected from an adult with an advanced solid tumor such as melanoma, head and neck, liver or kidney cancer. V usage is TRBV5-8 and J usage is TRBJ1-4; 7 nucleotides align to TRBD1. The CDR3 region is CASRQTGRNEKLFF. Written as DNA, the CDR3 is TGTGCCAGCAGACAGACAGGGCGGAATGAAAAACTGTTTTTT. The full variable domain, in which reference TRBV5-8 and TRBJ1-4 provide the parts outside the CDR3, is EAGVTQSPTHLIKTRGQQATLRCSPISGHTSVYWYQQALGLGLQFLLWYDEGEERNRGNFPPRFSGRQFPNYSSELNVNALELEDSALYLCASRQTGRNEKLFFGSGTQLSVL.